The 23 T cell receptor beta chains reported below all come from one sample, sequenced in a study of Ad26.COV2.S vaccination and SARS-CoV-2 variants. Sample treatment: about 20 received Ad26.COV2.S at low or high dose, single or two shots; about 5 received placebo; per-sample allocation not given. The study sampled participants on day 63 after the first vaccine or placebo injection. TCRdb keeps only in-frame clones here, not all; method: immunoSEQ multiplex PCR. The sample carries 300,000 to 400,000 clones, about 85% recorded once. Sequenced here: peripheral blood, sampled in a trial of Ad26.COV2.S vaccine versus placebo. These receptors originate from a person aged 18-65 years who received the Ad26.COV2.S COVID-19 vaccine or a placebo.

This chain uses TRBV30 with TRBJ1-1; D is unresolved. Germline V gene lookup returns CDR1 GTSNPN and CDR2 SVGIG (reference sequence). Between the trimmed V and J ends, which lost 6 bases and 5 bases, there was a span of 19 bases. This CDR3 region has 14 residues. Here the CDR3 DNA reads TGTGCCTGTCTACCAGATTCCCTAAGGACTGAAGCTTTCTTT. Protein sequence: CACLPDSLRTEAFF.

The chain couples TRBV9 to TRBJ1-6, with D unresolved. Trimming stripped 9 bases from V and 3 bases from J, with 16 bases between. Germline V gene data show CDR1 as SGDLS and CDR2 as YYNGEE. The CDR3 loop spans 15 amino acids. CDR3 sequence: CATKPPTHYNSPLHF. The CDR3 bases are TGTGCCACGAAACCCCCTACTCACTATAATTCACCCCTCCACTTT.

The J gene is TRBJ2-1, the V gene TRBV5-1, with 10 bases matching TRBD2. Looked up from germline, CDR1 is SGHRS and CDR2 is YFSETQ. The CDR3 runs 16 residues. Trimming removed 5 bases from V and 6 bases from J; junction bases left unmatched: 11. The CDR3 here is CASSGLAGASFNEQFF. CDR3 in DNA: TGCGCCAGCAGTGGGCTAGCGGGGGCCTCGTTCAATGAGCAGTTCTTC.

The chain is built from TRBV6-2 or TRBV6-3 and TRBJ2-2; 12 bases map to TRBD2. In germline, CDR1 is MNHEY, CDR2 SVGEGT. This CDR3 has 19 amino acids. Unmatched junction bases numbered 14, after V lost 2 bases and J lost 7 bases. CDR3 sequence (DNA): TGTGCCAGCAGTTACAGGCTAGCGGGAGGGCCTGTATATAGCGGGGAGCTGTTTTTT. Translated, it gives CASSYRLAGGPVYSGELFF.

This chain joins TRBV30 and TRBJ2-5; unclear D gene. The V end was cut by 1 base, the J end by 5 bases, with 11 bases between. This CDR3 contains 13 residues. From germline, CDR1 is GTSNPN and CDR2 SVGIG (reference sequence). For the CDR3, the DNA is TGTGCCTGGAGTGGTCGCGTGGGGGAGACCCAGTACTTC. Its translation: CAWSGRVGETQYF. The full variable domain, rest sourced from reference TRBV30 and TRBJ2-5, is SQTIHQWPATLVQPVGSPLSLECTVEGTSNPNLYWYRQAAGRGLQLLFYSVGIGQISSEVPQNLSASRPQDRQFILSSKKLLLSDSGFYLCAWSGRVGETQYFGPGTRLLVL.

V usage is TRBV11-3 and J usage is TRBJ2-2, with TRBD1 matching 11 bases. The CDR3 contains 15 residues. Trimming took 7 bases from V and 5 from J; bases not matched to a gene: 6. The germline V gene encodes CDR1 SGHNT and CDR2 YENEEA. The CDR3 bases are TGTGCCAGCACCAAGGGGACAGGGGGTACCGGGGAGCTGTTTTTT. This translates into CASTKGTGGTGELFF.

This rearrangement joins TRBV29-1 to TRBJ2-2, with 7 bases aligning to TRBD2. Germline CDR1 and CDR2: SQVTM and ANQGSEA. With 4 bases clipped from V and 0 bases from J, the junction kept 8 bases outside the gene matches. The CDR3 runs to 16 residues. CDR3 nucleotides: TGCAGCGTTGGTGTCCGGCTAGCGGCGAACACCGGGGAGCTGTTTTTT. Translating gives CSVGVRLAANTGELFF.

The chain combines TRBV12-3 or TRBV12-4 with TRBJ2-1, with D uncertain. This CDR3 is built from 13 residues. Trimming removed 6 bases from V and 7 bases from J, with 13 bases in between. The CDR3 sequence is CASRDASVNEQFF. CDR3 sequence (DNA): TGTGCCAGCAGGGATGCGTCGGTGAATGAGCAGTTCTTC.

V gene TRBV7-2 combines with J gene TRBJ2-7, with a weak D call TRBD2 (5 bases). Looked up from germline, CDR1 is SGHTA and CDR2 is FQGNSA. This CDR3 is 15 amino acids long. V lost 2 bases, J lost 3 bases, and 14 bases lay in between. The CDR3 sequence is CASSLYGIGSYEQYF. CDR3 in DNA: TGTGCCAGCAGCTTATATGGCATAGGGAGCTACGAGCAGTACTTC. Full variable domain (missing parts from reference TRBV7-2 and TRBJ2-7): GAGVSQSPSNKVTEKGKDVELRCDPISGHTALYWYRQSLGQGLEFLIYFQGNSAPDKSGLPSDRFSAERTGGSVSTLTIQRTQQEDSAVYLCASSLYGIGSYEQYFGPGTRLTVT.

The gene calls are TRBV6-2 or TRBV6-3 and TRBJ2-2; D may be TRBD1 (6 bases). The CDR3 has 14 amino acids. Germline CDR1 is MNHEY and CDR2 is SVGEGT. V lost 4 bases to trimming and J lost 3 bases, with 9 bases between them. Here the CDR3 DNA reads TGTGCCAGCAGTTCCGGACAGCACACCGGGGAGCTGTTTTTT. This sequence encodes CASSSGQHTGELFF.

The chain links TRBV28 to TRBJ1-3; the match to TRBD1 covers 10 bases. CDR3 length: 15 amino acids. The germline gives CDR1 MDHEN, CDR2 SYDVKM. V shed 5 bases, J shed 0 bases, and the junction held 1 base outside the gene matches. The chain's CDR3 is CASSGDRGSGNTIYF. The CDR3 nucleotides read TGTGCCAGCAGTGGGGACAGGGGCTCTGGAAACACCATATATTTT.

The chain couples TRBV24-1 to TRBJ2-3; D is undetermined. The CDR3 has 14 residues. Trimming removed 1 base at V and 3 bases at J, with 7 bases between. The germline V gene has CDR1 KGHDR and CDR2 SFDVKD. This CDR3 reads CATSDFNLTDTQYF. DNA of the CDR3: TGTGCCACCAGTGATTTTAACTTAACAGATACGCAGTATTTT.

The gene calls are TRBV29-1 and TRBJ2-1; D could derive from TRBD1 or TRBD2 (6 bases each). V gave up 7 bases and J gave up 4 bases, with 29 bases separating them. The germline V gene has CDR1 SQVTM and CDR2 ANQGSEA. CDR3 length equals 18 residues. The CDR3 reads CSAARGALPMEYYNEQFF. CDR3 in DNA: TGCAGCGCTGCGAGGGGGGCTCTGCCCATGGAATATTACAATGAGCAGTTCTTC.

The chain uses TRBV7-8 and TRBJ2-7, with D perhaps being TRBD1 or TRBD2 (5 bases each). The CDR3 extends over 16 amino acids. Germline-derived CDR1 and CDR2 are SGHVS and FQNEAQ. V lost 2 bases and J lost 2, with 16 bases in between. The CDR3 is CASSLYGAGATYEQYF. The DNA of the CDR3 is TGTGCCAGCAGCTTATACGGGGCCGGGGCCACCTACGAGCAGTACTTC.

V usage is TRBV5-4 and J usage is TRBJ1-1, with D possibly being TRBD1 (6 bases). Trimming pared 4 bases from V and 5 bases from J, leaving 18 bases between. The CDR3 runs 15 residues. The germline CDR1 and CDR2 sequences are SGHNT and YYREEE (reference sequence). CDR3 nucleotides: TGTGCCAGCAGCCCGGCTAGTGGGGGGCGAACTGAAGCTTTCTTT. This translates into CASSPASGGRTEAFF.

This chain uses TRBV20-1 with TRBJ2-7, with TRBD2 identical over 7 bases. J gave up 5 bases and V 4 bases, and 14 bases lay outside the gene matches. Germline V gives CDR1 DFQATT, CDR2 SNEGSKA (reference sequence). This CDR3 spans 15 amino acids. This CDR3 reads CSAIDRAGSVDEQYF. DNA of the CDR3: TGCAGTGCTATTGACAGAGCGGGATCGGTGGACGAGCAGTACTTC.

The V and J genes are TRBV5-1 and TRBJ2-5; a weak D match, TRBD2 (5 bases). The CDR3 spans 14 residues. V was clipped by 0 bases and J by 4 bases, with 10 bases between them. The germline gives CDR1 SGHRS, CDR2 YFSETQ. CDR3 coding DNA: TGCGCCAGCAGCTTGGAAGGAGGAAGAGAGACCCAGTACTTC. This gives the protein CASSLEGGRETQYF.

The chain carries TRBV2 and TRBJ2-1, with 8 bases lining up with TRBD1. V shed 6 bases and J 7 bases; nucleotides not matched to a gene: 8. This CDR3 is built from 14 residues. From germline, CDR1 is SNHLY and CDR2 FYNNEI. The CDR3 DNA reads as TGTGCCAGCAGCCCAGACAGGGGACCTAATGAGCAGTTCTTC. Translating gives CASSPDRGPNEQFF. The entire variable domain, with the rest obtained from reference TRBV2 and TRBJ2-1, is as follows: EPEVTQTPSHQVTQMGQEVILRCVPISNHLYFYWYRQILGQKVEFLVSFYNNEISEKSEIFDDQFSVERPDGSNFTLKIRSTKLEDSAMYFCASSPDRGPNEQFFGPGTRLTVL.

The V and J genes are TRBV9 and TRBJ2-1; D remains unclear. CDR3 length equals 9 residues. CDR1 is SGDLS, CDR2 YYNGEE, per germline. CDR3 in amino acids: CPPAPGQFF. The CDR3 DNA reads TGTCCTCCGGCCCCCGGGCAGTTCTTC. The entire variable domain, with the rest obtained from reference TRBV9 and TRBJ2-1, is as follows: DSGVTQTPKHLITATGQRVTLRCSPRSGDLSVYWYQQSLDQGLQFLIQYYNGEERAKGNILERFSAQQFPDLHSELNLSSLELGDSALYFCPPAPGQFFGPGTRLTVL.

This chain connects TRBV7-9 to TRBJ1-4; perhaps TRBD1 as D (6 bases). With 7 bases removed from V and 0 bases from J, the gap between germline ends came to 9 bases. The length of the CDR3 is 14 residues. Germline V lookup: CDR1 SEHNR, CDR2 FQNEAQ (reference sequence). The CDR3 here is CASTPGATNEKLFF. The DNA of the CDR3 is TGTGCCAGCACCCCAGGGGCAACTAATGAAAAACTGTTTTTT.

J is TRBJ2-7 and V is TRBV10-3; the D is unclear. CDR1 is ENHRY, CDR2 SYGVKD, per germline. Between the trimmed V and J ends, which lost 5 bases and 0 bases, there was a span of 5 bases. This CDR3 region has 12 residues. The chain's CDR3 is CAISPASYEQYF. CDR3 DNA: TGTGCCATCAGTCCCGCCTCCTACGAGCAGTACTTC.

CDR3 in amino acids: CSVKILAGVTETQYF. CDR3 coding DNA: TGCAGCGTCAAGATTCTAGCGGGAGTAACAGAGACCCAGTACTTC. The gene calls are TRBV29-1 and TRBJ2-5; TRBD2 aligns across 10 bases. This CDR3 is 15 amino acids long. The J segment lost 4 bases and the V segment lost 6 bases, leaving 11 bases of the junction unmatched. The germline gives CDR1 SQVTM, CDR2 ANQGSEA.

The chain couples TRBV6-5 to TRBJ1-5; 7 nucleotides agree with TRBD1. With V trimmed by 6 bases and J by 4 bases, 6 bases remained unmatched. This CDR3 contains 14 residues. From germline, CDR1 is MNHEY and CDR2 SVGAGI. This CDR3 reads CASSGTAENQPQHF. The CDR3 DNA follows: TGTGCCAGCAGCGGGACAGCCGAAAATCAGCCCCAGCATTTT.